Sequencing of this T cell receptor beta chain was carried out in a study of cytomegalovirus exposure and HLA in healthy donors. On the study more broadly: Unique TCRs from HLA-typed donors, roughly 87 million of them, were held in an early data release. Researchers found that roughly 81% of under 450 genotyped donors fell within the Caucasian-associated ancestry cluster. Whole-study results and caveats: Later examination showed HLA-associated TCR beta chains had greater clonal expansion than equally common others.

The PCR used 60 Vbeta and 13 Jbeta primers. Only in-frame clones appear in the TCRdb table, and some are missing; sequencing was by immunoSEQ multiplex PCR. Of about 140,000 clones listed, 80% are singletons. V lost 3 bases, J lost 10 bases, and 15 bases stayed unmatched. The CDR3 totals 16 residues. Germline assignment: CDR1 MNHEY and CDR2 SMNVEV (reference sequence). Note on this clone: What it binds is unknown.

This sequence joins TRBV27 and TRBJ2-1, with TRBD2 matching 7 bases. The sequence was obtained from a man over 45 in good health and CMV-seronegative. The sequencing input was PBMCs. Here the CDR3 reads CASSFQSGIINVEQFF. CDR3 DNA: TGTGCCAGCAGTTTCCAAAGCGGGATAATCAATGTGGAGCAGTTCTTC.